The rows below give T cell receptor beta chains drawn from one sample of a study of shared clonotypes between healthy human individuals. Method: immunoSEQ multiplex PCR; TCRdb's copy keeps in-frame clones and lacks some. The table lists about 2.4 million clones, around 94% of them singletons, with 0.11% to 0.15% in the top ten. The sequenced sample consisted of naive CD4+ T cells sorted from blood. These receptor sequences come from a young man in good health. The CDR3 runs from the conserved cysteine through the conserved F or W. The D gene is left open where the match is weak. Clone size is shown for a subset of rows, as once, few, many or a class of expanded clone.

abundance,j_gene,v_gene,len,d_gene,CDR3aa,CDR3nt
.,TRBJ2-1,TRBV20-1,10,.,CSATYNEQFF,TGCAGTGCTACTTATAATGAGCAGTTCTTC
.,TRBJ2-5,TRBV19,13,.,CASSIQQGWTQYF,TGTGCCAGTAGTATTCAGCAGGGTTGGACCCAGTACTTC
.,TRBJ2-1,TRBV14,14,.,CASSQVMAYNEQFF,TGTGCCAGCAGCCAAGTTATGGCCTACAATGAGCAGTTCTTC
.,TRBJ1-6,TRBV4-1,15,.,CASSLGRGPDSPLHF,TGCGCCAGCAGCTTGGGGCGGGGCCCTGATTCACCCCTCCACTTT
.,TRBJ1-1,TRBV5-6,14,.,CASSFDGRGTEAFF,TGTGCCAGCAGCTTTGATGGGAGAGGAACTGAAGCTTTCTTT
few,TRBJ1-5,TRBV6-5,14,TRBD1,CASRPGQTNQPQHF,TGTGCCAGCCGACCGGGACAGACTAATCAGCCCCAGCATTTT
.,TRBJ2-4,TRBV4-1,17,.,CASSHPQVGPAKNIQYF,TGCGCCAGCAGCCATCCCCAGGTAGGACCAGCCAAAAACATTCAGTACTTC
once,TRBJ1-5,TRBV28,15,.,CASRKRGGSNQPQHF,TGTGCCAGCAGGAAAAGGGGAGGTAGCAATCAGCCCCAGCATTTT
few,TRBJ1-1,TRBV7-9,14,.,CASSLGGLNTEAFF,TGTGCCAGCAGCTTGGGAGGGTTGAACACTGAAGCTTTCTTT
.,TRBJ2-7,TRBV7-2,15,TRBD2,CASSLGLAGGFEQYF,TGTGCCAGCAGCTTAGGACTAGCGGGAGGATTCGAGCAGTACTTC
.,TRBJ2-7,TRBV19,13,.,CATSSGLPYEQYF,TGTGCCACTTCGAGCGGTCTACCCTACGAGCAGTACTTC
.,TRBJ2-5,TRBV7-8,15,.,CASSSRTASVETQYF,TGTGCCAGCAGCTCTCGGACAGCGTCTGTAGAGACCCAGTACTTC
.,TRBJ2-7,TRBV7-2,15,TRBD2,CASSLEASGNYEQYF,TGTGCCAGCAGCTTAGAAGCTAGCGGGAACTACGAGCAGTACTTC
.,TRBJ1-6,TRBV9,11,.,CASSFESPLHF,TGTGCCAGCAGCTTTGAGTCACCCCTCCACTTT
.,TRBJ1-1,TRBV7-2,15,.,CASSLQQGVGTEAFF,TGTGCCAGCAGCCTCCAACAGGGAGTGGGGACTGAAGCTTTCTTT
few,TRBJ1-5,TRBV28,11,.,CALGSNQPQHF,TGTGCCCTGGGGAGCAATCAGCCCCAGCATTTT
.,TRBJ2-5,TRBV5-1,14,.,CASSQGTTQETQYF,TGCGCCAGCAGCCAGGGGACAACCCAAGAGACCCAGTACTTC
.,TRBJ1-1,TRBV5-4,16,TRBD1,CASSLGPGQGGTEAFF,TGTGCCAGCAGTTTAGGTCCAGGACAGGGCGGCACTGAAGCTTTCTTT
.,TRBJ2-1,TRBV11-3,15,TRBD2,CASSERGGAYNEQFF,TGTGCCAGCAGCGAACGGGGGGGCGCCTACAATGAGCAGTTCTTC
.,TRBJ1-1,TRBV29-1,14,.,CSVEAGQGLPPRFF,TGCAGCGTTGAAGCTGGGCAGGGGCTACCCCCAAGGTTCTTT
.,TRBJ2-5,TRBV12-5,15,.,CASGLGGGGQETQYF,TGTGCTAGTGGTTTGGGGGGCGGAGGACAAGAGACCCAGTACTTC
.,TRBJ2-1,TRBV29-1,13,TRBD2,CSVERTSDHEQFF,TGCAGCGTGGAACGGACTAGCGACCATGAGCAGTTCTTC
.,TRBJ1-6,TRBV6-1,15,TRBD1,CASSPRGGAGSPLHF,TGTGCCAGCAGTCCTCGAGGGGGCGCGGGCTCACCCCTCCACTTT
.,TRBJ2-7,TRBV4-1,14,.,CASSPPGGGYEQYF,TGCGCCAGCAGCCCACCGGGGGGCGGCTACGAGCAGTACTTC